This passage covers 10 T cell receptor beta chains from one sample sequenced in a study of cytomegalovirus exposure and HLA in healthy donors. The PCR ran on 60 Vbeta and 13 Jbeta primers. Assay: immunoSEQ multiplex PCR; the TCRdb copy retains only in-frame clones and omits some. Of about 93,000 clones listed, over 70% were seen once; the top ten hold roughly 2%. What was sequenced was PBMCs. Receptor source: a boy younger than 18 in good health and CMV-seronegative.

The chain joins TRBV27 to TRBJ2-3, with D perhaps TRBD2 (5 bases). The ends were cut back, 1 base at V and 6 bases at J, with 8 bases in the middle. The CDR3 consists of 13 residues. CDR1 is MNHEY and CDR2 is SMNVEV in the germline V gene (reference sequence). This chain's CDR3 is CASSLLRGDTQYF. In DNA, the CDR3 is TGTGCCAGCAGTTTATTGCGCGGGGATACGCAGTATTTT.

The rearrangement links TRBV1 to TRBJ2-7; the table's D call, TRBD1, was not checked against the DNA. TRBV1 is a recognized pseudogene. This CDR3 has 18 residues. This chain's CDR3 is CTSRPLTKEAGGSYEQYF. The CDR3 DNA reads TGCACCAGCAGACCACTGACAAAGGAGGCAGGGGGGAGCTACGAGCAGTACTTC.

The chain couples TRBV6-6 to TRBJ1-5, with a weak D call TRBD1 (6 bases). Looked up from germline, CDR1 is MNHNY and CDR2 is SVGAGI (reference sequence). The CDR3 extends over 16 amino acids. V was cut by 6 bases and J by 1 base, with 16 bases left in between. CDR3 sequence (DNA): TGTGCCAGCAGCATAGCGGGCAGGGGAAGCAATCAGCCCCAGCATTTT. As protein: CASSIAGRGSNQPQHF.

J is TRBJ1-1 and V is TRBV28, with D perhaps TRBD1 (6 bases). The CDR3 sequence is 13 residues long. Germline values: CDR1 MDHEN, CDR2 SYDVKM. V was trimmed by 4 bases and J by 5 bases, leaving 11 bases between them. As DNA, the CDR3 is TGTGCCAGCAGTTCGCAGGGGTTTACTGAAGCTTTCTTT. Protein sequence: CASSSQGFTEAFF.

V gene TRBV4-2 combines with J gene TRBJ2-5, with D possibly TRBD2 on 6 matching bases. The CDR3 sequence is 13 residues long. The germline V gene has CDR1 LGHNA and CDR2 YNFKEQ. Trimming left V 3 bases short and J 7 bases short, with 12 bases between. CDR3 in amino acids: CASSQPLGGTQYF. CDR3 DNA sequence: TGTGCCAGCAGCCAGCCCCTGGGGGGGACCCAGTACTTC.

The chain combines TRBV4-1 with TRBJ2-7; D gene ambiguous. Germline V gene data show CDR1 as MGHRA and CDR2 as YSYEKL. Deletions cut 0 bases from V and 3 bases from J, with 12 bases between. The CDR3 contains 15 residues. CDR3 region: CASSQDPNGDYEQYF. The CDR3 DNA is TGCGCCAGCAGCCAAGATCCCAACGGAGACTACGAGCAGTACTTC.

This clone was observed a handful of times. This sequence joins TRBV30 and TRBJ1-6; D is unclear. Germline V gene sequence: CDR1 GTSNPN, CDR2 SVGIG (reference sequence). The germline V and J ends were trimmed by 3 bases and 0 bases, with 9 bases remaining between them. This CDR3 has 15 amino acids. The CDR3 loop is CAWRTESSYNSPLHF. The CDR3 DNA reads as TGTGCCTGGAGGACTGAGAGCTCCTATAATTCACCCCTCCACTTT. Full variable domain (rest looked up from reference TRBV30 and TRBJ1-6): SQTIHQWPATLVQPVGSPLSLECTVEGTSNPNLYWYRQAAGRGLQLLFYSVGIGQISSEVPQNLSASRPQDRQFILSSKKLLLSDSGFYLCAWRTESSYNSPLHFGNGTRLTVT.

CDR3 loop: CAWTPGDEKLFF. Here the CDR3 DNA reads TGTGCCTGGACTCCAGGGGATGAAAAACTGTTTTTT. V is TRBV30 and J is TRBJ1-4, with a possible D match to TRBD1 (6 bases). CDR1 and CDR2 (germline): GTSNPN, SVGIG (reference sequence). Trimming removed 4 bases from V and 6 bases from J, with 9 bases in between. CDR3 length: 12 residues.

The chain has TRBV14 and TRBJ2-3; 10 bases agree with TRBD2. Unmatched junction bases numbered 6, after V lost 4 bases and J lost 2 bases. Germline V gene data show CDR1 as SGHDN and CDR2 as FVKESK. There are 16 residues in the CDR3. The CDR3, as DNA: TGTGCCAGCAGCCCCCTACTAGCGGGGAACACAGATACGCAGTATTTT. Encoded protein: CASSPLLAGNTDTQYF.

This chain links TRBV6-5 with TRBJ2-5; TRBD2 matches 9 bases. V shed 8 bases, J shed 2 bases, and the junction held 3 bases outside the gene matches. Germline assignment: CDR1 MNHEY and CDR2 SVGAGI. This CDR3 region has 13 residues. CDR3 in DNA: TGTGCCAGCCCTAGCGGGATTCAAGAGACCCAGTACTTC. It is translated as CASPSGIQETQYF.